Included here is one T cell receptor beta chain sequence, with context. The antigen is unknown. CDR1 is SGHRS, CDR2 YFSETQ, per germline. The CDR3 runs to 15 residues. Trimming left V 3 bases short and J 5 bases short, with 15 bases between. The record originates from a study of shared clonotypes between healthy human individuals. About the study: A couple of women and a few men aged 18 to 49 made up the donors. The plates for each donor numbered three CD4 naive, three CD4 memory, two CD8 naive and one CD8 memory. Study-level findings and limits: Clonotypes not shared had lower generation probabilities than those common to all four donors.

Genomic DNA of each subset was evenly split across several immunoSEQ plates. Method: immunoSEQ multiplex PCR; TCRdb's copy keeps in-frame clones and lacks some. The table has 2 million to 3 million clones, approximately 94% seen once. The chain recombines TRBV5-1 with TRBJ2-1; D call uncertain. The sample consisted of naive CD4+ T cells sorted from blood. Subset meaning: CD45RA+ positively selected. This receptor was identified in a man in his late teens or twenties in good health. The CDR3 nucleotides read TGCGCCAGCAGCTCCTCAAGATCCAGGCACAATGAGCAGTTCTTC. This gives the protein CASSSSRSRHNEQFF.